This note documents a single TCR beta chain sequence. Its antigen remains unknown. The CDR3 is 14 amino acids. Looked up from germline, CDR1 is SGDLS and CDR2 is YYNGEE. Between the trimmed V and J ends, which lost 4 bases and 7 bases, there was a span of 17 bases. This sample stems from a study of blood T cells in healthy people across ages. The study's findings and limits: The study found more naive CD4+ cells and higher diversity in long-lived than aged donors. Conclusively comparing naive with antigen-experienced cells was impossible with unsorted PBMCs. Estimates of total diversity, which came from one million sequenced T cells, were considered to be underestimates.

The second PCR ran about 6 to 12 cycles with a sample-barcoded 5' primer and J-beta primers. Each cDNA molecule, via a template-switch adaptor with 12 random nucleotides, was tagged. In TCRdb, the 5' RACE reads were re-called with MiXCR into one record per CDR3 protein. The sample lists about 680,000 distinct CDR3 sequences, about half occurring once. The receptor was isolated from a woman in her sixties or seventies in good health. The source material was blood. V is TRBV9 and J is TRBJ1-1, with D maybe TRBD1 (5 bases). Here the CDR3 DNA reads TGTGCCAGCAGCACCCGCCCGGACACGGGTGAAGCTTTCTTT. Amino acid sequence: CASSTRPDTGEAFF.